This T cell receptor beta chain was found in a study of radiation and T cells in renal cell carcinoma. Study-level information: Nephrectomy followed 15 Gy stereotactic body radiation by 4 weeks. Study results and limitations: From baseline, blood top tumor clonotypes peaked at 2 weeks post-radiation. Baseline intratumoral clonotype presence is unknown without pretreatment biopsies.

As for time point: blood 2 weeks post-SBRT. Described treatment: 15 Gy SBRT to primary tumor, nephrectomy 4 weeks later. This renal cell carcinoma was of the clear cell type. Assay used: immunoSEQ multiplex PCR; TCRdb lists only in-frame clones, some missing. The table lists fewer than 150,000 clones, 70% to 90% of them singletons. The CDR3 is 16 amino acids. The germline V gene has CDR1 LGHNA and CDR2 YSLEER. Between the trimmed V and J ends, which lost 0 bases and 4 bases, there was a span of 15 bases. This clone was counted only a few times. What it recognizes is unknown. This clonotype originated in a woman in her 70s with renal cell carcinoma. The chain has TRBV4-3 and TRBJ1-1; the D is unclear. Sequences were derived from blood, sampled from a patient whose treatment included radiotherapy and nephrectomy. In nucleotides, the CDR3 is TGCGCCAGCAGCCAAGAGGTGCTGCCCTCGGGCACTGAAGCTTTCTTT. Encoded protein: CASSQEVLPSGTEAFF.